This passage covers 13 T cell receptor beta chains from one sample sequenced in a study of persistence of HIV-infected CD4 T cells. The libraries were made with immunoSEQ version 4 in survey mode. The table came from immunoSEQ multiplex PCR; TCRdb's copy has only in-frame clones and leaves some out. Among 40,000 to 55,000 clones listed, 88% were seen once. Their antigens are not known. Nonspecific anti-CD3/anti-CD28 bead stimulation represents the broad CD4+ T cell repertoire. CD4+ T cells upregulating both CD40 ligand and CD69 were sorted as responding cells. Sequenced material: CD4+ T cells sorted from PBMCs after roughly 18-hour stimulation, taken from a patient who received antiretroviral therapy. These receptors all stem from an adult woman with HIV who was CMV-seropositive.

The chain carries TRBV10-3 and TRBJ2-7, with 12 nucleotides matching TRBD2. The V gene end was trimmed by 10 bases and the J gene end by 1 base; junction bases not matched to a gene: 8. CDR1 and CDR2 from the germline V gene are ENHRY and SYGVKD. CDR3 length: 15 amino acids. The CDR3, as DNA: TGTGCCACCTCCGGACTAGCGGGGATGTCCTACGAGCAGTACGTC. Translation: CATSGLAGMSYEQYV.

V usage is TRBV24-1 and J usage is TRBJ1-1; D may be TRBD1 (6 bases). The V end was cut by 9 bases, the J end by 0 bases, with 16 bases between. Per germline, CDR1 KGHDR and CDR2 SFDVKD. This CDR3 has 15 amino acids. The CDR3 loop is CATEPGQFMNTEAFF. CDR3 DNA sequence: TGTGCCACCGAACCAGGACAGTTCATGAACACTGAAGCTTTCTTT.

This rearrangement joins TRBV14 to TRBJ2-4; D is possibly TRBD2 (6 bases). Per germline, CDR1 SGHDN and CDR2 FVKESK. CDR3 length equals 16 residues. V lost 3 bases to trimming and J lost 0 bases, with 12 bases between them. The CDR3 is CASSHGLAIAKNIQYF. In DNA form, the CDR3 reads TGTGCCAGCAGCCATGGTCTAGCGATAGCCAAAAACATTCAGTACTTC.

J is TRBJ1-4 and V is TRBV29-1; the D is unclear. The CDR3 extends over 14 amino acids. CDR1 and CDR2 (germline): SQVTM, ANQGSEA. V was trimmed by 6 bases and J by 8 bases, leaving 19 bases between them. CDR3 sequence: CSVLTPHQAEKLFF. The CDR3 DNA reads as TGCAGCGTCTTAACCCCACATCAGGCCGAAAAACTGTTTTTT.

The genes are TRBV5-1 and TRBJ1-2; unclear D gene. Germline V lookup: CDR1 SGHRS, CDR2 YFSETQ. Between the trimmed V and J ends, which lost 0 bases and 5 bases, there was a span of 8 bases. CDR3 length: 13 residues. CDR3 sequence reads: CASSLGSGYGYTF. The DNA for the CDR3 is TGCGCCAGCAGCTTGGGGTCCGGGTATGGCTACACCTTC.

This chain joins TRBV6-2 or TRBV6-3 and TRBJ1-1; D is undetermined. Per the germline V gene, CDR1 is MNHEY and CDR2 is SVGEGT. This CDR3 contains 14 residues. With 2 bases removed from V and 0 bases from J, the gap between germline ends came to 7 bases. The CDR3 protein is CASSYGYLNTEAFF. The CDR3 nucleotides read TGTGCCAGCAGTTACGGATACTTGAACACTGAAGCTTTCTTT.

The V and J genes are TRBV5-1 and TRBJ1-2; no clear D gene. Deletions cut 0 bases from V and 7 bases from J, with 13 bases between. The CDR3 sequence is 14 residues long. Per germline, CDR1 SGHRS and CDR2 YFSETQ. In DNA form, the CDR3 reads TGCGCCAGCAGCTTGGTGGTGGCCGGGGTTGGCTACACCTTC. Its translation is CASSLVVAGVGYTF.

The gene calls are TRBV11-2 and TRBJ2-3; TRBD2 aligns across 11 bases. This CDR3 contains 15 residues. The V segment lost 6 bases and the J segment 8 bases; nucleotides outside the gene matches: 10. Germline CDR1 is SGHAT and CDR2 is FQNNGV. CDR3 in amino acids: CASRVAGGEVGTQYF. The CDR3, as DNA: TGTGCCAGCAGGGTAGCGGGGGGGGAGGTTGGTACGCAGTATTTT.

The V call is TRBV19, the J call TRBJ1-1, with D unresolved. CDR3 length: 13 amino acids. Deletions cut 7 bases from V and 6 bases from J, with 15 bases between. Looked up from germline, CDR1 is LNHDA and CDR2 is SQIVND (reference sequence). The CDR3 protein is CASTRQSSAEAFF. The CDR3 DNA reads TGTGCCAGTACCCGCCAGTCGAGCGCTGAAGCTTTCTTT.

The gene calls are TRBV18 and TRBJ2-1; no reliable D call. CDR1 and CDR2 (germline): KGHSH, LQKENI. Trimming cost V 0 bases and J 0 bases, with 6 bases left between them. The CDR3 runs to 15 residues. Here the CDR3 reads CASSPPRSSYNEQFF. CDR3 DNA: TGTGCCAGCTCACCACCGAGGAGCTCCTACAATGAGCAGTTCTTC.

The chain couples TRBV18 to TRBJ1-5, with D hard to call. Deletions cut 3 bases from V and 2 bases from J, with 5 bases between. The CDR3 has 13 amino acids. Germline CDR1 and CDR2: KGHSH and LQKENI. The CDR3 nucleotides are TGTGCCAGCTCACCTTTTCGCAATCAGCCCCAGCATTTT. This gives the protein CASSPFRNQPQHF.

The chain recombines TRBV2 with TRBJ2-1, with D maybe TRBD2 (6 bases). The V end was cut by 3 bases, the J end by 7 bases, with 13 bases between. CDR1 SNHLY and CDR2 FYNNEI come from the germline V gene. The CDR3 contains 14 residues. The DNA for the CDR3 is TGTGCCAGCAGTGATATGGCGGGGAGGAATGAGCAGTTCTTC. Translated: CASSDMAGRNEQFF.

The J gene is TRBJ1-2, the V gene TRBV19, with D perhaps TRBD1 (6 bases). Germline loops: CDR1 LNHDA, CDR2 SQIVND (reference sequence). Deletions cut 5 bases from V and 4 bases from J, with 17 bases between. The CDR3 runs 15 residues. CDR3 in DNA: TGTGCCAGTAGTGCCCAGGGGAGAGTCTTCTATGGCTACACCTTC. It is translated as CASSAQGRVFYGYTF. Combining the CDR3 with reference TRBV19 and TRBJ1-2 gives the whole variable domain DGGITQSPKYLFRKEGQNVTLSCEQNLNHDAMYWYRQDPGQGLRLIYYSQIVNDFQKGDIAEGYSVSREKKESFPLTVTSAQKNPTAFYLCASSAQGRVFYGYTFGSGTRLTVV.